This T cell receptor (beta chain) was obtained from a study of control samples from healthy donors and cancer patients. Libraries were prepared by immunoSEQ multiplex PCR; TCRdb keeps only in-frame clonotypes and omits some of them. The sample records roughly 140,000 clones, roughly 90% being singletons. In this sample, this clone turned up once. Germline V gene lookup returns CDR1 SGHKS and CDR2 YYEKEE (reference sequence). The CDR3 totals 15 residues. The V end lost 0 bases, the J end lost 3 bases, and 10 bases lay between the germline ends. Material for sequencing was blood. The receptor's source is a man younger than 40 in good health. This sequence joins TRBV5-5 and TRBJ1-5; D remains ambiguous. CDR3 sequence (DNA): TGTGCCAGCAGCTTGGATGTCCCGAACAATCAGCCCCAGCATTTT. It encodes CASSLDVPNNQPQHF. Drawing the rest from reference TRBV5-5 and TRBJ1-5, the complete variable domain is DAGVTQSPTHLIKTRGQQVTLRCSPISGHKSVSWYQQVLGQGPQFIFQYYEKEERGRGNFPDRFSARQFPNYSSELNVNALLLGDSALYLCASSLDVPNNQPQHFGDGTRLSIL.